This TCR beta chain was recorded in a study of T cells in Graves' hyperthyroidism and ophthalmopathy. On this clonotype: Mismatch with germline at one junction end may stem from a read error.

Patients aged 18 to 65 had newly diagnosed hyperthyroidism lasting under 2 months. Amplified TCR beta CDR3 regions came from RNA transcripts. During a first-round RT-PCR of the TCR CDR3, the HTBI primer set was used. TCRdb reanalysed the multiplex PCR reads using MiXCR and keeps one entry per CDR3 protein. The sample lists about 540,000 distinct CDR3 sequences, 46% occurring once. The length of the CDR3 is 16 residues. The germline CDR1 and CDR2 sequences are SNHLY and FYNNEI. V gene TRBV2 combines with J gene TRBJ2-7; a possible D gene is TRBD1 (6 bases). This clonotype was sampled from a young woman with Graves' hyperthyroidism. The sequencing sample was made of peripheral blood or thyroid tissue (not recorded which). As DNA, the CDR3 is TGTGCCAGCAGTGCCTCCTGGGAAACAGGGACCAACGAGCAGAACTTC. Protein sequence: CASSASWETGTNEQNF.